This paragraph covers one TCR beta chain sequence. The sample belongs to a study of blood T cell repertoires in COVID-19. Study-wide background: T cells, B-cell-depleted T cells, or PBMCs supplied cDNA or gDNA.

Produced via immunoSEQ multiplex PCR; TCRdb's table is partial and in-frame only. The repertoire holds 200,000 to 250,000 clones, with roughly 80% as singletons. Sequencing used peripheral blood. The sequence derives from a woman aged 80 or older with acute or convalescent COVID-19.

The CDR3 DNA follows: TGTGCCAGCAGCTCCGCTAAGCAGGGGGCCAACACCGGGGAGCTGTTTTTT. Translated: CASSSAKQGANTGELFF. The chain links TRBV7-2 to TRBJ2-2, with 8 bases aligning to TRBD1. The CDR3 extends over 17 amino acids. Germline CDR1 is SGHTA and CDR2 is FQGNSA. The J segment lost 2 bases and the V segment lost 4 bases, leaving 9 bases of the junction unmatched.